This entry lists 8 T cell receptor beta chains sequenced from one sample in a study of neoadjuvant anti-PD-1 for oral cavity cancer. Data came from immunoSEQ multiplex PCR; TCRdb stores just in-frame clones and leaves some out. This table has over 80,000 clones, about four fifths appearing once. Here the sequenced sample was PBMCs, taken before nivolumab (anti-PD-1) treatment. These receptors came from a person aged 35-79 years with oral cavity squamous cell carcinoma.

The V gene is TRBV7-9, the J gene TRBJ2-7; TRBD1 aligns across 7 bases. Germline CDR1 is SEHNR and CDR2 is FQNEAQ (reference sequence). The ends lost 2 bases at V and 3 bases at J; junction bases unmatched: 4. The length of the CDR3 is 14 residues. The CDR3 bases are TGTGCCAGCAGCTTACAGGGGGAGTTCTACGAGCAGTACTTC. This sequence encodes CASSLQGEFYEQYF.

The genes are TRBV4-1 and TRBJ2-1, with TRBD2 matching over 8 bases. From germline, CDR1 is MGHRA and CDR2 YSYEKL. This CDR3 has 16 amino acids. V gave up 1 base and J gave up 8 bases; unmatched junction bases: 10. CDR3 DNA: TGCGCCAGCAGCCAAGGGGAGGGACTAGGACTCTATGAGCAGTTCTTC. Amino acid sequence: CASSQGEGLGLYEQFF.

The V and J genes are TRBV5-1 and TRBJ2-3; D is perhaps TRBD2 (6 bases). Trimming removed 4 bases from V and 0 bases from J, with 12 bases in between. This CDR3 spans 15 amino acids. Germline loops: CDR1 SGHRS, CDR2 YFSETQ. The CDR3 DNA is TGCGCCAGCAGCCCCAGCGGGCCTAGCACAGATACGCAGTATTTT. Translated: CASSPSGPSTDTQYF.

This sequence joins TRBV2 and TRBJ2-7; TRBD2 matches 12 bases. The CDR3 has 14 residues. Trimming removed 10 bases from V and 4 bases from J; junction bases left unmatched: 8. Germline V lookup: CDR1 SNHLY, CDR2 FYNNEI. In DNA form, the CDR3 reads TGTGCCACCCACCTCGGACTAGCGGGGTACGAGCAGTACTTC. The encoded protein is CATHLGLAGYEQYF.

This rearrangement joins TRBV2 to TRBJ1-4, with D hard to call. CDR3 length equals 13 residues. CDR1 and CDR2 (germline): SNHLY, FYNNEI. The V gene lost 8 bases and the J gene lost 0 bases, with 7 bases spanning the gap. The CDR3 loop is CASGWATNEKLFF. Here the CDR3 DNA reads TGTGCCAGCGGGTGGGCAACTAATGAAAAACTGTTTTTT.

The rearrangement links TRBV28 to TRBJ1-4; D gene unclear. Germline lookup yields CDR1 MDHEN and CDR2 SYDVKM. V was cut by 5 bases and J by 7 bases, with 14 bases left in between. This CDR3 region has 14 residues. In DNA form, the CDR3 reads TGTGCCAGCAGTCCACAGCGAAACGGTGAAAAACTGTTTTTT. This gives the protein CASSPQRNGEKLFF.

The chain combines TRBV6-6 with TRBJ2-1; 15 bases agree with TRBD2. J was trimmed by 7 bases and V by 6 bases; bases with no gene match: 4. The germline V gene has CDR1 MNHNY and CDR2 SVGAGI (reference sequence). The CDR3 is 15 residues long. CDR3 protein: CASSSGLAGGNEQFF. The CDR3, as DNA: TGTGCCAGCAGCTCCGGACTAGCGGGAGGGAATGAGCAGTTCTTC.

The J gene is TRBJ1-1, the V gene TRBV30, with 7 bases matching TRBD1. Germline V lookup: CDR1 GTSNPN, CDR2 SVGIG (reference sequence). This CDR3 is built from 14 residues. This chain's CDR3 is CVVRPQGGNTEAFF. Here the CDR3 DNA reads TGTGTCGTACGACCCCAGGGGGGGAACACTGAAGCTTTCTTT.